This T cell receptor (beta chain) emerged from a study of blood T cell repertoires in COVID-19. Overall study: Spain, Italy and the United States supplied samples that represented acute and convalescent COVID-19. T cells, B-cell-depleted T cells, or PBMCs supplied cDNA or gDNA.

This CDR3 is 15 amino acids long. Deletions cut 8 bases from V and 3 bases from J, with 20 bases between. Germline CDR1 and CDR2: SNHLY and FYNNEI. Data came from immunoSEQ multiplex PCR; TCRdb stores just in-frame clones and leaves some out. Of more than 30,000 clones listed, around 89% were seen once; the top ten hold roughly 1.4%. The sequenced sample was peripheral blood. The chain is built from TRBV2 and TRBJ2-7; D is undetermined. The clonotype was recovered from a man between 60 and 75 years old with active COVID-19. The CDR3 sequence is CASYQDPTPVYEQYF. The CDR3 DNA follows: TGTGCCAGCTACCAAGATCCGACACCCGTCTACGAGCAGTACTTC.